One sample yielded the 8 T cell receptor beta chains listed below, sequenced in a study of T cell clonotyping in hematopoietic cell transplantation. Time point specified: recipient sample about 28 days before transplant, after cytoreduction. Measured with immunoSEQ multiplex PCR; TCRdb has only the in-frame clones, and not every one. The repertoire holds tens of thousands of clones, with approximately 94% as singletons. This specimen was peripheral blood mononuclear cells, taken before stem cell transplant. The source is a man over 45 with acute myeloid leukemia. Some clones in this sample may be carry-over from other donors' samples.

The chain links TRBV7-9 to TRBJ2-2, with D perhaps TRBD2 (5 bases). CDR3 size: 13 residues. Germline-derived CDR1 and CDR2 are SEHNR and FQNEAQ (reference sequence). V lost 4 bases and J 4 bases, leaving 7 bases between the germline ends. CDR3 bases: TGTGCCAGCAGCTCCGGGATCACCGGGGAGCTGTTTTTT. Translating gives CASSSGITGELFF. Full variable domain (missing parts from reference TRBV7-9 and TRBJ2-2): DTGVSQNPRHKITKRGQNVTFRCDPISEHNRLYWYRQTLGQGPEFLTYFQNEAQLEKSRLLSDRFSAERPKGSFSTLEIQRTEQGDSAMYLCASSSGITGELFFGEGSRLTVL.

The chain links TRBV7-2 to TRBJ1-4; tentatively, D is TRBD1 (6 bases). Per germline, CDR1 SGHTA and CDR2 FQGNSA. This CDR3 is 15 amino acids long. V dropped 2 bases and J dropped 3 bases, with 10 bases sitting between them. CDR3 amino acids: CASSLQGPSNEKLFF. The DNA of the CDR3 is TGTGCCAGCAGCTTACAGGGGCCGTCTAATGAAAAACTGTTTTTT.

The genes are TRBV2 and TRBJ2-1; D is unclear. This CDR3 spans 14 amino acids. CDR1 is SNHLY and CDR2 is FYNNEI in the germline V gene. V was clipped by 4 bases and J by 0 bases, with 7 bases between them. The CDR3 nucleotides are TGTGCCAGCAGTGTTTCCAGCTCCTACAATGAGCAGTTCTTC. Encoded protein: CASSVSSSYNEQFF. Complete variable domain (other parts from reference TRBV2 and TRBJ2-1): EPEVTQTPSHQVTQMGQEVILRCVPISNHLYFYWYRQILGQKVEFLVSFYNNEISEKSEIFDDQFSVERPDGSNFTLKIRSTKLEDSAMYFCASSVSSSYNEQFFGPGTRLTVL.

The V call is TRBV28, the J call TRBJ1-2; tentative D call: TRBD1 (5 bases). Deletions cut 5 bases from V and 1 base from J, with 23 bases between. The CDR3 has 18 residues. Germline V gene data show CDR1 as MDHEN and CDR2 as SYDVKM. The CDR3 here is CASSDRSYQERGNYGYTF. DNA for the CDR3: TGTGCCAGCAGTGACCGCAGCTACCAGGAGAGGGGTAACTATGGCTACACCTTC.

The rearrangement uses TRBV6-5 and TRBJ1-2, with a weak D call TRBD1 (5 bases). V lost 2 bases to trimming and J lost 1 base, with 8 bases between them. The CDR3 contains 14 residues. Germline-derived CDR1 and CDR2 are MNHEY and SVGAGI. CDR3 sequence reads: CASSYRGGNYGYTF. The CDR3 coding sequence is TGTGCCAGCAGTTACAGGGGTGGTAACTATGGCTACACCTTC.

The J gene is TRBJ1-2, the V gene TRBV6-6; D might be TRBD1 (5 bases). This CDR3 is built from 15 residues. CDR1 is MNHNY, CDR2 SVGAGI, per germline (reference sequence). The ends were cut back, 5 bases at V and 8 bases at J, with 21 bases in the middle. The CDR3 region is CASSTPRAGYEGYTF. CDR3 DNA: TGTGCCAGCAGTACCCCGAGGGCAGGGTATGAAGGCTACACCTTC.

This chain links TRBV7-2 with TRBJ1-2; unclear D gene. The germline CDR1 and CDR2 sequences are SGHTA and FQGNSA. This CDR3 region has 15 residues. The V end lost 5 bases, the J end lost 3 bases, and 16 bases lay between the germline ends. The CDR3, as DNA: TGTGCCAGCAGCCTAGAGGTGGCAGGCTACTATGGCTACACCTTC. Translated: CASSLEVAGYYGYTF.

This rearrangement joins TRBV9 to TRBJ2-5; D possibly corresponds to TRBD2 (5 bases). V was clipped by 0 bases and J by 4 bases, with 13 bases between them. In germline, CDR1 is SGDLS, CDR2 YYNGEE. The CDR3 is made up of 15 amino acids. CDR3 DNA: TGTGCCAGCAGCGTAGGGACGGCCCGGGGAGAGACCCAGTACTTC. Translated, it gives CASSVGTARGETQYF. The full variable domain, completed using reference TRBV9 and TRBJ2-5, is DSGVTQTPKHLITATGQRVTLRCSPRSGDLSVYWYQQSLDQGLQFLIQYYNGEERAKGNILERFSAQQFPDLHSELNLSSLELGDSALYFCASSVGTARGETQYFGPGTRLLVL.